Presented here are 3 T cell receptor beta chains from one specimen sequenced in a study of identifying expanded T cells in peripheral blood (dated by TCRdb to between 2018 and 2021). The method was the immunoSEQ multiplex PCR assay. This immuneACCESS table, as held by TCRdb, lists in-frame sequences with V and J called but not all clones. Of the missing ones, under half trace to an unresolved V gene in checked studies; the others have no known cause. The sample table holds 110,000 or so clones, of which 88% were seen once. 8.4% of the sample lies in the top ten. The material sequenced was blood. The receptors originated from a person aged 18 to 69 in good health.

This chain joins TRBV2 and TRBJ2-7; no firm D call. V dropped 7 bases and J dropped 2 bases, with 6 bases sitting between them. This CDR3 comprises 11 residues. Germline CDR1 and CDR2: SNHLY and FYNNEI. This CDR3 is CASTRTYEQYF. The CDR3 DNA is TGTGCCAGCACTAGAACCTACGAGCAGTACTTC.

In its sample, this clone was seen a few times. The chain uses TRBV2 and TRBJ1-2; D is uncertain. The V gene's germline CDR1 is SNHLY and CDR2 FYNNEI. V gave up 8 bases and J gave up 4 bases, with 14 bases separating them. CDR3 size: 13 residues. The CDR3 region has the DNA TGTGCCAGCTTGGCAGCTCTCGCCTATGGCTACACCTTC. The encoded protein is CASLAALAYGYTF.

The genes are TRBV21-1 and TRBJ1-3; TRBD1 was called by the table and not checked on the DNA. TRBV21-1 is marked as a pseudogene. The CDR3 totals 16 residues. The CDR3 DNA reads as TGTGCCAGCAGCGTTAGGCAGGGGGTCTCTGGAAACACCATATATTTT. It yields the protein CASSVRQGVSGNTIYF.